This section outlines one T cell receptor beta chain sequence together with its context. Its antigen remains unknown. The PCR used 60 Vbeta and 13 Jbeta primers. Clones were read by immunoSEQ multiplex PCR, and TCRdb kept only the in-frame ones, dropping some. The table has 180,000 or so clones, just under 80% seen once; the top ten hold 1.5% to 2%. Likely unrecorded immune exposures existed in these nominally healthy donors. Per the germline V gene, CDR1 is SGHVS and CDR2 is FQNEAQ. After removal of 5 bases from V and 0 bases from J, the junction contained 4 bases not matched to a gene. CDR3 length: 14 amino acids. The data originate from a study of cytomegalovirus exposure and HLA in healthy donors. Study-level findings and limits: No immune exposure information besides CMV serostatus was available.

The V and J genes are TRBV7-8 and TRBJ2-7; 7 nucleotides align to TRBD1. The TCR was taken from a woman aged 30 to 39 in good health and CMV-seronegative. Sequenced input: PBMCs. This CDR3 is CASSPGTVSYEQYF. CDR3 bases: TGTGCCAGCAGCCCCGGGACAGTCTCCTACGAGCAGTACTTC.